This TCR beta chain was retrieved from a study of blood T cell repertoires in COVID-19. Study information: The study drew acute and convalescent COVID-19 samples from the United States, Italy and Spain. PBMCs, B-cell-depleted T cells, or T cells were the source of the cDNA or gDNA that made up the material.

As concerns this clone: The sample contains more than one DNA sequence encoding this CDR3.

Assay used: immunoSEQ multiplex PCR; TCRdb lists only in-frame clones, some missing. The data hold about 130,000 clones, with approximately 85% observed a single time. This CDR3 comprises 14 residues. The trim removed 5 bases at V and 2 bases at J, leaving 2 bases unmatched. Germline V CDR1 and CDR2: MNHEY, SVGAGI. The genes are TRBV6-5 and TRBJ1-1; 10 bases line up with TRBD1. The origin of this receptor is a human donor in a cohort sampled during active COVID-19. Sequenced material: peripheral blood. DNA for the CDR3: TGTGCCAGCAGTAGGGACAGGGGTAACACTGAAGCTTTCTTT. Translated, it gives CASSRDRGNTEAFF.